Presented here are 5 T cell receptor beta chains from one specimen sequenced in a study of shared clonotypes between healthy human individuals. Some clones are missing from TCRdb's copy, which holds only in-frame ones; the method was immunoSEQ multiplex PCR. The top ten hold 0.39% of the sample, which has 2.3 million or so clones, approximately 95% seen once. Material for sequencing was naive CD4+ T cells from PBMCs. The subset is: CD45RA+ positively selected. The receptors originated from a man aged 18-30 years in good health. Some clones in this sample may be carry-over from other donors' samples.

V and J are TRBV28 and TRBJ2-7; 9 nucleotides agree with TRBD1. The V and J ends lost 4 bases and 0 bases, in that order; junction bases with no gene match: 10. The CDR3 spans 17 residues. Germline-derived CDR1 and CDR2 are MDHEN and SYDVKM. The CDR3 bases are TGTGCCAGCAGTTCCCGCGGGGGACAGGGCTACTCCTACGAGCAGTACTTC. The encoded protein is CASSSRGGQGYSYEQYF.

V and J are TRBV7-3 and TRBJ1-4; TRBD1 might be the D (5 bases). This CDR3 has 12 residues. Trimming left V 4 bases short and J 13 bases short, with 13 bases between. In germline, CDR1 is SGHTA, CDR2 FQGTGA. CDR3: CASSSLMGLLFF. The CDR3, as DNA: TGTGCCAGCAGCTCCCTGATGGGACTACTGTTTTTT.

The chain is built from TRBV28 and TRBJ2-7; D not resolved. V was shortened by 5 bases and J by 9 bases, with 17 bases between the two germline ends. CDR3 length: 13 residues. Germline V gene data show CDR1 as MDHEN and CDR2 as SYDVKM. For the CDR3, the DNA is TGTGCCAGCAGTCTTCCCGGACGGCCTGGGCAGTACTTC. Translating it yields CASSLPGRPGQYF.

The CDR3 is CASSQVFTDYGYTF. CDR3 DNA: TGCGCCAGCAGCCAAGTGTTCACTGACTATGGCTACACCTTC. The V and J genes are TRBV4-1 and TRBJ1-2; D ambiguous. Between the trimmed V and J ends, which lost 1 base and 3 bases, there was a span of 9 bases. CDR1 is MGHRA, CDR2 YSYEKL, per germline. This CDR3 has 14 residues.

This chain connects TRBV10-3 to TRBJ2-1; TRBD1 is a possible D gene (6 bases). This CDR3 has 13 amino acids. V was shortened by 6 bases and J by 7 bases, with 13 bases between the two germline ends. The germline CDR1 and CDR2 sequences are ENHRY and SYGVKD. CDR3 DNA: TGTGCCATCAGCGCAGGGGCCTGGAATGAGCAGTTCTTC. It is translated as CAISAGAWNEQFF.